The 20 T cell receptor beta chains below come from one sample, sequenced in a study of shared clonotypes between healthy human individuals. The repertoire was sequenced with immunoSEQ multiplex PCR; TCRdb's copy has only in-frame clones and lacks some. Of about 990,000 clones listed, around 78% are singletons. The specimen sequenced was memory CD4+ T cells from PBMCs. Subset of the sample: CD45RA-negative fraction. The receptors were sampled from a man aged 18-30 years in good health. Some clones in this sample may be carry-over from other donors' samples.

This chain links TRBV5-1 with TRBJ2-3, with D maybe TRBD2 (6 bases). The CDR3 sequence is 18 residues long. The germline V and J ends were trimmed by 2 bases and 3 bases, with 22 bases remaining between them. The germline gives CDR1 SGHRS, CDR2 YFSETQ. This CDR3 is CASSFGLSAGFRTDTQYF. CDR3 sequence (DNA): TGCGCCAGCAGCTTTGGACTTTCGGCGGGATTCCGGACAGATACGCAGTATTTT.

Note on this clone: A far larger clone is only one base removed, so a read error is likely. V is TRBV29-1 and J is TRBJ2-5, with a tentative D call TRBD1 (5 bases). This CDR3 spans 12 amino acids. Germline V gene sequence: CDR1 SQVTM, CDR2 ANQGSEA. The CDR3 is CSVLTAQEIQYF. DNA for the CDR3: TGCAGCGTTCTGACAGCTCAAGAGATCCAGTACTTC.

The chain couples TRBV5-6 to TRBJ2-7; TRBD1 aligns across 12 bases. Germline CDR1 is SGHDT and CDR2 is YYEEEE. V trimming: 5 bases; J trimming: 4 bases; junction bases outside the gene matches: 16. This CDR3 spans 18 amino acids. The CDR3 region is CASSHSRDRGRTRYEQYF. CDR3 sequence (DNA): TGTGCCAGCAGTCATAGCCGGGACAGGGGGCGGACCCGATACGAGCAGTACTTC.

V is TRBV4-2 and J is TRBJ1-5; a weak D match, TRBD1 (5 bases). Germline CDR1 reads LGHNA; CDR2 reads YNFKEQ. The CDR3 runs 16 residues. Trimming shortened V by 1 base and J by 7 bases, and 17 bases separated the two germline ends. The CDR3 DNA sequence: TGTGCCAGCAGCCAAGGTGGCTGGGGTCAGGGCCAGCCCCAGCATTTT. Translation gives CASSQGGWGQGQPQHF.

CDR3 DNA sequence: TGCGCCAGCAGCTTTACTTCGGACAGGGCAAGGGAGCAGTACTTC. Its translation is CASSFTSDRAREQYF. The chain is built from TRBV5-1 and TRBJ2-7; TRBD1 agrees at 8 bases. The CDR3 loop spans 15 amino acids. CDR1 SGHRS and CDR2 YFSETQ come from the germline V gene. Trimming took 2 bases from V and 7 from J; bases not matched to a gene: 11. Complete variable domain (other parts from reference TRBV5-1 and TRBJ2-7): KAGVTQTPRYLIKTRGQQVTLSCSPISGHRSVSWYQQTPGQGLQFLFEYFSETQRNKGNFPGRFSGRQFSNSRSEMNVSTLELGDSALYLCASSFTSDRAREQYFGPGTRLTVT.

The rearrangement uses TRBV4-3 and TRBJ2-3; 8 bases match TRBD2. Germline V gene sequence: CDR1 LGHNA, CDR2 YSLEER. With V trimmed by 4 bases and J by 5 bases, 8 bases remained unmatched. CDR3 length equals 15 residues. CDR3 coding DNA: TGCGCCAGCAGCCCGGGGGGGCGCGTTGGAGATACGCAGTATTTT. Translating it yields CASSPGGRVGDTQYF.

The chain couples TRBV4-1 to TRBJ1-3, with a possible D match to TRBD1 (5 bases). V was clipped by 0 bases and J by 4 bases, with 16 bases between them. This CDR3 is 17 amino acids long. CDR1 and CDR2 (germline): MGHRA, YSYEKL. The DNA for the CDR3 is TGCGCCAGCAGCCAAGACGGTTTTGGGACCGCGGGAAACACCATATATTTT. Encoded protein: CASSQDGFGTAGNTIYF.

The genes are TRBV7-2 and TRBJ1-1; possible D gene TRBD1, 6 bases. This CDR3 is 16 amino acids long. The ends were cut back, 3 bases at V and 5 bases at J, with 19 bases in the middle. CDR1 is SGHTA and CDR2 is FQGNSA in the germline V gene. CDR3 DNA: TGTGCCAGCAGCTTTGAGTGGGGGGGCCAAGGGACTGAAGCTTTCTTT. Its protein product is CASSFEWGGQGTEAFF.

The chain employs TRBV28 and TRBJ2-3; 7 nucleotides align to TRBD2. Unmatched junction bases numbered 5, after V lost 5 bases and J lost 3 bases. This CDR3 spans 14 amino acids. Germline V gene sequence: CDR1 MDHEN, CDR2 SYDVKM. Written as DNA, the CDR3 is TGTGCCAGCAGTCCCCCGGGGGGAACAGATACGCAGTATTTT. This gives the protein CASSPPGGTDTQYF. The full variable domain, rest sourced from reference TRBV28 and TRBJ2-3, is DVKVTQSSRYLVKRTGEKVFLECVQDMDHENMFWYRQDPGLGLRLIYFSYDVKMKEKGDIPEGYSVSREKKERFSLILESASTNQTSMYLCASSPPGGTDTQYFGPGTRLTVL.

With respect to this clone: The sample contains more than one DNA sequence encoding this CDR3. This rearrangement joins TRBV9 to TRBJ2-5; TRBD1 matches at 8 bases. This CDR3 is built from 14 residues. Germline V gene data show CDR1 as SGDLS and CDR2 as YYNGEE. The ends lost 4 bases at V and 1 base at J; junction bases unmatched: 3. CDR3: CASSPGTGQETQYF. The CDR3, as DNA: TGTGCCAGCAGCCCCGGGACAGGCCAAGAGACCCAGTACTTC.

The rearrangement uses TRBV7-8 and TRBJ1-1; D gene uncertain. Germline loops: CDR1 SGHVS, CDR2 FQNEAQ. The V end was cut by 6 bases, the J end by 0 bases, with 11 bases between. The CDR3 is 14 residues long. This CDR3 is CASRTGSMNTEAFF. DNA of the CDR3: TGTGCCAGCAGGACGGGGTCCATGAACACTGAAGCTTTCTTT.

The CDR3 region has the DNA TGTGCCAGCAGGGACATAGGACGGACCTACAATGAGCAGTTCTTC. It specifies CASRDIGRTYNEQFF. The rearrangement links TRBV6-1 to TRBJ2-1; D might be TRBD1 (5 bases). Trimming took 6 bases from V and 2 from J, leaving 14 bases between them. The CDR3 extends over 15 amino acids. Germline CDR1 reads MNHNS; CDR2 reads SASEGT.

This chain joins TRBV5-5 and TRBJ1-2, with no clear D. This CDR3 has 14 residues. Trimming shortened V by 4 bases and J by 10 bases, and 20 bases separated the two germline ends. Germline CDR1 and CDR2: SGHKS and YYEKEE (reference sequence). CDR3 amino acids: CASSPSRQGKTYTF. CDR3 coding DNA: TGTGCCAGCAGCCCATCCCGACAAGGGAAAACCTACACCTTC.

The rearrangement uses TRBV6-5 and TRBJ1-2; D is undetermined. The CDR3 length is 13 residues. The germline V gene encodes CDR1 MNHEY and CDR2 SVGAGI. Trimming took 0 bases from V and 10 from J, leaving 12 bases between them. CDR3 coding DNA: TGTGCCAGCAGTTACTCTGAGGGCGGCTTCTACACCTTC. It translates to CASSYSEGGFYTF.

The chain combines TRBV4-3 with TRBJ2-2; 9 positions agree with TRBD1. V shed 1 base, J shed 7 bases, and the junction held 7 bases outside the gene matches. Germline CDR1 is LGHNA and CDR2 is YSLEER. The CDR3 covers 16 residues. CDR3 protein: CASSQVGTGRNGELFF. The CDR3 DNA reads as TGCGCCAGCAGCCAAGTTGGGACAGGGCGAAACGGGGAGCTGTTTTTT.

In the case of this clone: Relative to the germline gene, one junction end is altered; a read error may explain this. J is TRBJ2-1 and V is TRBV30; D may be TRBD1 or TRBD2 (6 bases each). The CDR3 contains 10 residues. Germline lookup yields CDR1 GTSNPN and CDR2 SVGIG (reference sequence). In DNA, the CDR3 is TGTGCCTGGAGTACAGGGACTCCGGTCTTC. As protein: CAWSTGTPVF.

The chain links TRBV21-1 to TRBJ2-5. TRBV21-1 is a recognized pseudogene. This CDR3 spans 15 amino acids. The CDR3 nucleotides read TGTGCCAGCAGCACCTACAATCCTCGGTTCGAGACCCAGTACTTC. Amino acid sequence: CASSTYNPRFETQYF.

The chain combines TRBV7-9 with TRBJ1-2; the D gene is possibly TRBD1 (5 bases). Trimming cost V 3 bases and J 4 bases, with 9 bases left between them. CDR1 and CDR2 from the germline V gene are SEHNR and FQNEAQ (reference sequence). The CDR3 covers 13 residues. CDR3 DNA: TGTGCCAGCAGCTTTCACAGGATCTATGGCTACACCTTC. Its protein is CASSFHRIYGYTF.

The rearrangement uses TRBV6-5 and TRBJ2-7, with 7 positions matching TRBD2. V shed 7 bases, J shed 4 bases, and the junction held 13 bases outside the gene matches. Germline V CDR1 and CDR2: MNHEY, SVGAGI. This CDR3 spans 15 amino acids. CDR3 bases: TGTGCCAGCACCGTTACCCCTAGCGGAAGGTACGAGCAGTACTTC. This translates into CASTVTPSGRYEQYF.

The chain uses TRBV6-5 and TRBJ2-3; TRBD2 might be the D (6 bases). V shed 1 base and J shed 3 bases, with 11 bases lying between them. Germline V CDR1 and CDR2: MNHEY, SVGAGI. CDR3 length: 15 amino acids. CDR3 protein: CASSYYGSGTDTQYF. CDR3 DNA: TGTGCCAGCAGTTACTACGGGAGTGGGACAGATACGCAGTATTTT.